Each of the 18 T cell receptor beta chains below was sequenced from the same sample in a study of CD8+ T cells in alopecia areata. Isolated RNA was reverse transcribed into cDNA used as the sequencing template. The method was immunoSEQ multiplex PCR; TCRdb's version includes in-frame clones alone and lacks a portion of them. Among 75,000 to 100,000 clones listed, around 45% were seen once. The sequenced material came from CD4+ T cells sorted from blood. The receptor source for this set is a human donor with alopecia areata.

The chain uses TRBV19 and TRBJ1-1; 9 bases agree with TRBD1. J lost 1 base, V lost 5 bases, and 11 bases had no gene match. Germline CDR1 LNHDA, CDR2 SQIVND (reference sequence). The CDR3 covers 17 residues. The CDR3 spells CASSPHRQGGRNTEAFF. CDR3 DNA sequence: TGTGCCAGTAGTCCGCACCGACAGGGGGGCAGGAACACTGAAGCTTTCTTT.

V gene TRBV4-1 combines with J gene TRBJ2-1, with a tentative D call TRBD1 (6 bases). This CDR3 contains 16 residues. The germline V gene encodes CDR1 MGHRA and CDR2 YSYEKL. V was cut by 0 bases and J by 0 bases, with 9 bases left in between. The CDR3 protein is CASSQDQGPSYNEQFF. In DNA, the CDR3 is TGCGCCAGCAGCCAAGATCAGGGGCCCTCCTACAATGAGCAGTTCTTC.

The CDR3 DNA reads TGTGCCAGCAGTCTCCAGACAGGGGGCCTTAATGAGCAGTTCTTC. This encodes CASSLQTGGLNEQFF. This chain joins TRBV27 and TRBJ2-1, with 10 nucleotides matching TRBD1. The CDR3 contains 15 residues. Trimming at V came to 5 bases and at J to 7 bases, leaving 8 bases not matched to a gene. Germline V gene data show CDR1 as MNHEY and CDR2 as SMNVEV (reference sequence).

This clone was counted only a few times. V and J are TRBV7-2 and TRBJ1-4; no definite D call. V was clipped by 1 base and J by 8 bases, with 8 bases between them. The germline gives CDR1 SGHTA, CDR2 FQGNSA. CDR3 length equals 13 residues. CDR3 region: CASSLDAGEKLFF. The CDR3 coding sequence is TGTGCCAGCAGCTTAGACGCGGGCGAAAAACTGTTTTTT.

The chain joins TRBV30 to TRBJ1-1, with D unclear. This CDR3 region has 12 residues. Germline V gives CDR1 GTSNPN, CDR2 SVGIG (reference sequence). V lost 1 base, J lost 0 bases, and 3 bases lay in between. This CDR3 is CAWSDLNTEAFF. In nucleotides, the CDR3 is TGTGCCTGGAGTGATCTGAACACTGAAGCTTTCTTT.

The chain employs TRBV7-3 and TRBJ1-1; no reliable D call. The V end lost 1 base, the J end lost 0 bases, and 3 bases lay between the germline ends. The CDR3 contains 13 residues. CDR1 and CDR2 (germline): SGHTA, FQGTGA. The chain's CDR3 is CASSLMLNTEAFF. The CDR3 nucleotides are TGTGCCAGCAGCTTAATGCTGAACACTGAAGCTTTCTTT.

This chain joins TRBV28 and TRBJ1-2; TRBD1 matches 7 bases. Germline V gene data show CDR1 as MDHEN and CDR2 as SYDVKM. The ends lost 7 bases at V and 2 bases at J; junction bases unmatched: 7. The CDR3 loop spans 14 amino acids. In DNA form, the CDR3 reads TGTGCCAGCACCCCGGGACAGACCAACTATGGCTACACCTTC. It codes for CASTPGQTNYGYTF.

The J gene is TRBJ1-3, the V gene TRBV7-3, with D maybe TRBD1 (5 bases). The CDR3 extends over 16 amino acids. Trimming took 2 bases from V and 4 from J, leaving 15 bases between them. CDR1 is SGHTA, CDR2 FQGTGA, per germline. CDR3 sequence reads: CASSLGETADGNTIYF. As DNA, the CDR3 is TGTGCCAGCAGCTTAGGGGAGACAGCAGACGGAAACACCATATATTTT.

The chain links TRBV5-1 to TRBJ2-7; the match to TRBD2 covers 7 bases. Trimming at V came to 7 bases and at J to 2 bases, leaving 9 bases not matched to a gene. The germline V gene encodes CDR1 SGHRS and CDR2 YFSETQ. The CDR3 has 14 residues. The CDR3 bases are TGCGCCAGCCGCGGGGAGGGAGCCCCCTACGAGCAGTACTTC. This codes for CASRGEGAPYEQYF.

This clone was counted between two and nine times. The chain combines TRBV7-3 with TRBJ2-2; D not resolved. The V gene's germline CDR1 is SGHTA and CDR2 FQGTGA. With 2 bases removed from V and 0 bases from J, the gap between germline ends came to 16 bases. This CDR3 is 18 amino acids long. The CDR3 sequence: CASSLAPAIMTNTGELFF. CDR3 in DNA: TGTGCCAGCAGCTTAGCCCCAGCGATCATGACGAACACCGGGGAGCTGTTTTTT. Based on the CDR3 plus reference TRBV7-3 and TRBJ2-2, the full variable domain is GAGVSQTPSNKVTEKGKYVELRCDPISGHTALYWYRQSLGQGPEFLIYFQGTGAADDSGLPNDRFFAVRPEGSVSTLKIQRTERGDSAVYLCASSLAPAIMTNTGELFFGEGSRLTVL.

This clone appeared a few times. This chain links TRBV19 with TRBJ2-7; 10 bases fit TRBD2. The CDR3 contains 14 residues. The germline gives CDR1 LNHDA, CDR2 SQIVND (reference sequence). The J segment lost 4 bases and the V segment lost 4 bases, leaving 4 bases of the junction unmatched. The CDR3 loop reads CASSKSGGAYEQYF. CDR3 nucleotide sequence: TGTGCCAGTAGTAAAAGCGGGGGGGCTTACGAGCAGTACTTC.

In its sample, this clone was seen a few times. The J gene is TRBJ2-1, the V gene TRBV4-2; tentatively, D is TRBD2 (5 bases). Germline-derived CDR1 and CDR2 are LGHNA and YNFKEQ. This CDR3 is 12 amino acids long. V gave up 0 bases and J gave up 12 bases, with 9 bases separating them. The CDR3 region has the DNA TGTGCCAGCAGCCAAGATCGGGGTGGGCAGTTCTTC. Translating gives CASSQDRGGQFF.

The chain uses TRBV29-1 and TRBJ1-1; D remains ambiguous. The V gene lost 2 bases and the J gene lost 5 bases, with 6 bases spanning the gap. Germline CDR1 reads SQVTM; CDR2 reads ANQGSEA. CDR3 size: 11 residues. The CDR3 region is CSVESWTEAFF. DNA for the CDR3: TGCAGCGTTGAAAGCTGGACTGAAGCTTTCTTT.

DNA of the CDR3: TGTGCCAGCAGCTTGGGACGGTCGATCACAGATACGCAGTATTTT. Its protein product is CASSLGRSITDTQYF. The gene calls are TRBV5-4 and TRBJ2-3, with D uncertain. Germline CDR1 reads SGHNT; CDR2 reads YYREEE (reference sequence). V lost 0 bases and J lost 2, with 10 bases in between. The CDR3 loop spans 15 amino acids.

The chain joins TRBV7-9 to TRBJ2-5, with D unresolved. V dropped 5 bases and J dropped 1 base, with 11 bases sitting between them. The CDR3 is made up of 14 amino acids. Germline values: CDR1 SEHNR, CDR2 FQNEAQ (reference sequence). As DNA, the CDR3 is TGTGCCAGCAGCCCGACCTGGGGCCAAGAGACCCAGTACTTC. Its translation: CASSPTWGQETQYF.

The chain is built from TRBV2 and TRBJ2-5, with D perhaps matching TRBD1 (6 bases). Germline V lookup: CDR1 SNHLY, CDR2 FYNNEI. Deletions cut 7 bases from V and 5 bases from J, with 11 bases between. The CDR3 consists of 12 residues. Written as DNA, the CDR3 is TGTGCCAGCACTGGGACAACCGAGACCCAGTACTTC. This gives the protein CASTGTTETQYF.

This clone was counted only a few times. This chain links TRBV29-1 with TRBJ2-5; D is perhaps TRBD1 (6 bases). The CDR3 covers 14 residues. The germline V gene encodes CDR1 SQVTM and CDR2 ANQGSEA. V was trimmed by 4 bases and J by 5 bases, leaving 17 bases between them. As DNA, the CDR3 is TGCAGCGTTGTGGGGTCGCAGGGGTTTGAGACCCAGTACTTC. Translation: CSVVGSQGFETQYF.

The V gene is TRBV14, the J gene TRBJ2-5; D call uncertain. Germline lookup yields CDR1 SGHDN and CDR2 FVKESK. V was cut by 0 bases and J by 5 bases, with 28 bases left in between. CDR3 length: 20 residues. The CDR3 sequence is CASSQEPRLAEAWVMETQYF. In nucleotides, the CDR3 is TGTGCCAGCAGCCAAGAGCCACGACTTGCGGAAGCTTGGGTTATGGAGACCCAGTACTTC. The entire variable domain, with the rest obtained from reference TRBV14 and TRBJ2-5, is as follows: EAGVTQFPSHSVIEKGQTVTLRCDPISGHDNLYWYRRVMGKEIKFLLHFVKESKQDESGMPNNRFLAERTGGTYSTLKVQPAELEDSGVYFCASSQEPRLAEAWVMETQYFGPGTRLLVL.